One sample yielded the 26 T cell receptor beta chains listed below, sequenced in a study of CD4 and CD8 cells across lung adenocarcinoma regions. TCRdb processed the PCR reads anew with MiXCR; each CDR3 protein has one entry. This sample has about 12,000 distinct CDR3 sequences, with 45% to 50% found just once. The sample was CD8+ T cells from the margin of a lung tumor. These receptors all stem from a male donor with lung adenocarcinoma. The CD4 and CD8 labels of this study may be unreliable.

This clonotype was observed a few times. The junction and the germline gene differ at one end; a read error may be behind it. The chain couples TRBV6-1 to TRBJ2-3, with TRBD2 as a possible D gene (6 bases). From germline, CDR1 is MNHNS and CDR2 SASEGT. This CDR3 is built from 15 residues. The CDR3 sequence: CASRPRGTGPDTQYF. CDR3 bases: TGTGCCAGCAGACCCCGGGGGACTGGCCCAGATACCCAGTATTTT.

The chain employs TRBV30 and TRBJ2-3; D is perhaps TRBD1 or TRBD2 (6 bases each). The CDR3 sequence is 15 residues long. The germline V gene has CDR1 GTSNPN and CDR2 SVGIG (reference sequence). With 0 bases removed from V and 2 bases from J, the gap between germline ends came to 12 bases. CDR3 nucleotides: TGTGCCTGGAGTGTAGGAGGGGGGCTCACAGATACGCAGTATTTT. Protein: CAWSVGGGLTDTQYF.

The chain combines TRBV6-2 or TRBV6-3 with TRBJ2-1; D is ambiguous. CDR3 length: 13 residues. Trimming took 7 bases from V and 4 from J, leaving 11 bases between them. The V gene's germline CDR1 is MNHEY and CDR2 SVGEGT. The CDR3 spells CASNGNAYNEQFF. The CDR3, as DNA: TGTGCCAGCAATGGTAACGCTTACAATGAGCAGTTCTTC.

This clonotype appeared a few times. The chain links TRBV7-9 to TRBJ2-2; D remains ambiguous. This CDR3 contains 14 residues. Germline CDR1 and CDR2: SEHNR and FQNEAQ (reference sequence). The ends were cut back, 5 bases at V and 4 bases at J, with 11 bases in the middle. This CDR3 is CASSLDGITGELFF. The CDR3 DNA reads as TGTGCCAGCAGCCTCGACGGAATCACCGGGGAGCTGTTTTTT.

V gene TRBV27 combines with J gene TRBJ2-5; weak D call: TRBD1 (6 bases). With 6 bases removed from V and 8 bases from J, the gap between germline ends came to 28 bases. Germline-derived CDR1 and CDR2 are MNHEY and SMNVEV (reference sequence). This CDR3 has 17 amino acids. The CDR3 spells CASRVGAGGTGPDTQYF. CDR3 in DNA: TGTGCCAGCAGAGTGGGGGCTGGGGGCACTGGCCCAGATACCCAGTACTTC.

This clonotype was detected only a few times. At one boundary the junction diverges from the germline segment, which might be a read error. The chain is built from TRBV20-1 and TRBJ2-3, with TRBD2 matching 9 bases. Germline V lookup: CDR1 DFQATT, CDR2 SNEGSKA (reference sequence). This CDR3 is built from 14 residues. The CDR3 bases are TGCAGTGCTATTACTAGCGGGCCTCCCTACGAGCAGTACTTT. Translating gives CSAITSGPPYEQYF.

To note about this clonotype: The DNA is omitted, as the CDR3 cannot be located on it reliably, and the CDR3 follows TCRdb's listing. The gene calls are TRBV6-1 and TRBJ2-5; the table's D call of TRBD2 was not tested on the DNA. The CDR3 spans 16 residues, counting both ends. The germline gives CDR1 MNHNS, CDR2 SASEGT. The CDR3 loop reads CACGGVGGGATDTQYF.

This chain uses TRBV10-3 with TRBJ2-5; either TRBD1 or TRBD2 may supply D (5 bases each). CDR3 length: 14 residues. V was pared by 0 bases and J by 4 bases, with 9 bases between. Looked up from germline, CDR1 is ENHRY and CDR2 is SYGVKD. The CDR3 sequence is CAISESGAGETQYF. The CDR3 nucleotides are TGTGCCATCAGTGAGTCCGGGGCTGGAGAGACCCAGTACTTC.

In its sample, this clonotype was seen many times. The V gene is TRBV6-5, the J gene TRBJ2-2; 12 nucleotides match TRBD2. The V and J ends lost 2 bases and 4 bases, in that order; junction bases with no gene match: 5. The CDR3 is made up of 17 amino acids. The germline gives CDR1 MNHEY, CDR2 SVGAGI. The CDR3 here is CASSYRLAGEGTGELFF. In DNA form, the CDR3 reads TGTGCCAGCAGTTACAGACTAGCGGGAGAGGGCACCGGGGAGCTGTTTTTT.

This clonotype is medium-sized by share. V usage is TRBV6-1 and J usage is TRBJ2-1, with 7 bases lining up with TRBD2. V shed 6 bases, J shed 8 bases, and the junction held 10 bases outside the gene matches. The germline V gene encodes CDR1 MNHNS and CDR2 SASEGT. The CDR3 consists of 14 residues. The CDR3 protein is CASRRTSRNDEQFF. CDR3 nucleotides: TGTGCCAGCAGGAGGACTAGTAGGAACGATGAGCAGTTCTTC.

This clonotype was seen repeatedly, ten times or more. The rearrangement links TRBV7-2 to TRBJ2-7; D is uncertain. The CDR3 extends over 11 amino acids. Germline CDR1 and CDR2: SGHTA and FQGNSA. The germline V and J ends were trimmed by 2 bases and 3 bases, with 2 bases remaining between them. The CDR3 DNA sequence: TGTGCCAGCAGCTTAATCTACGAGCAGTACTTC. It translates to CASSLIYEQYF.

This sequence joins TRBV6-5 and TRBJ2-5; either TRBD1 or TRBD2 may fit D (5 bases each). The J call may not be correct, given that the DNA end is closer to TRBJ2-1. CDR1 and CDR2 (germline): MNHEY, SVGAGI. The CDR3 loop spans 15 amino acids. CDR3 coding DNA: TGTGCCAGCAGCCTTACTAGAGCCCAAGGGGAGACCCAGTTCTTC. Protein product: CASSLTRAQGETQFF.

Turning to this clonotype: It is likely a read error, because the conserved phenylalanine at the end of the CDR3 is missing. The DNA is left out, because the CDR3 cannot be placed on it with certainty; the CDR3 is given as TCRdb lists it. The genes are TRBV13 and TRBJ2-5. Germline CDR1 reads PRHDT; CDR2 reads FYEKMQ (reference sequence). The CDR3 region is 13 residues in length, termini included. This CDR3 is CAPCAYCSAEPFQ.

In its sample, this clonotype is medium-sized. V and J are TRBV27 and TRBJ2-1, with D possibly called TRBD1 or TRBD2 (5 bases each). The better agreement between TRBJ2-7 and the DNA end casts doubt on the J call. Germline CDR1 is MNHEY and CDR2 is SMNVEV (reference sequence). The CDR3 extends over 16 amino acids. CDR3 sequence: CASSLSDIGRGNEQYF. The CDR3 nucleotides are TGTGCCAGCAGTTTATCGGACATAGGACGGGGCAATGAGCAGTACTTC.

The V and J genes are TRBV6-5 and TRBJ2-3; 14 bases align to TRBD2. With V trimmed by 2 bases and J by 4 bases, 2 bases remained unmatched. The CDR3 length is 16 residues. Germline-derived CDR1 and CDR2 are MNHEY and SVGAGI. The CDR3 bases are TGTGCCAGCAGTTACCGACTAGCGGGAGGGGCAGATACGCAGTATTTT. Translated: CASSYRLAGGADTQYF.

This clonotype is labeled medium-sized. The CDR3, as DNA: TGTGCCAGCACCCGGTCGAGCTTAAGAAATAATTCACCCCTCCACTTT. This gives the protein CASTRSSLRNNSPLHF. This chain links TRBV6-1 with TRBJ1-6; no reliable D call. This CDR3 is 16 amino acids long. Germline CDR1 is MNHNS and CDR2 is SASEGT. The V end lost 7 bases, the J end lost 5 bases, and 18 bases lay between the germline ends.

In the case of this clonotype: The junction and the germline gene differ at one end; a read error may be behind it. The chain uses TRBV6-1 and TRBJ1-2; D is uncertain. The CDR3 loop spans 14 amino acids. Per germline, CDR1 MNHNS and CDR2 SASEGT. The CDR3 coding sequence is TGTGCCAGCAGCTTCTTACCTACTAACTCTGAAGATTTCTTC. Its translation: CASSFLPTNSEDFF.

This clonotype occurred a few times. The chain joins TRBV6-1 to TRBJ2-1; 9 bases line up with TRBD2. CDR3 length: 17 amino acids. CDR1 MNHNS and CDR2 SASEGT come from the germline V gene. J gave up 5 bases and V 1 base, and 9 bases lay outside the gene matches. In DNA, the CDR3 is TGTGCCAGCAGTGAAGAGTACCTAGCGGGATTTAACAATGAGCAGTTCTTC. Protein product: CASSEEYLAGFNNEQFF.

The V gene is TRBV7-2, the J gene TRBJ2-3, with a weak D call TRBD2 (7 bases). Trimming left V 7 bases short and J 9 bases short, with 35 bases between. The CDR3 runs to 19 residues. Germline CDR1 SGHTA, CDR2 FQGNSA. The CDR3: CASTNSAGLGGGPRETQYF. The CDR3 bases are TGTGCCAGCACCAACTCGGCGGGGCTAGGGGGAGGGCCTCGAGAGACGCAGTATTTT.

The chain uses TRBV30 and TRBJ2-7; D assignment may be TRBD1 or TRBD2 (5 bases each). CDR3 length: 14 residues. V gave up 0 bases and J gave up 6 bases, with 15 bases separating them. Germline CDR1 reads GTSNPN; CDR2 reads SVGIG (reference sequence). The CDR3 is CAWSVYAGTGEQYF. The CDR3 nucleotides read TGTGCCTGGAGTGTATACGCAGGGACGGGCGAGCAGTACTTC. The full variable domain, in which reference TRBV30 and TRBJ2-7 provide the parts outside the CDR3, is SQTIHQWPATLVQPVGSPLSLECTVEGTSNPNLYWYRQAAGRGLQLLFYSVGIGQISSEVPQNLSASRPQDRQFILSSKKLLLSDSGFYLCAWSVYAGTGEQYFGPGTRLTVT.

Concerning this clonotype itself: No conserved phenylalanine or tryptophan is present at the end of the CDR3, so a read error is the likely explanation. The DNA is left out, because the CDR3 cannot be placed on it with certainty; the CDR3 is given as TCRdb lists it. The chain carries TRBV7-2 and TRBJ2-6. The length of the CDR3 is 8 amino acids, counting both ends. The germline V gene has CDR1 SGHTA and CDR2 FQGNSA. CDR3 protein: CASSLGWQ.

This chain connects TRBV5-1 to TRBJ2-7, with D possibly being TRBD2 (5 bases). This CDR3 spans 15 amino acids. V was trimmed by 4 bases and J by 3 bases, leaving 17 bases between them. The germline gives CDR1 SGHRS, CDR2 YFSETQ. The chain's CDR3 is CASSPVTGSYYEQYF. CDR3 sequence (DNA): TGCGCCAGCAGCCCGGTTACGGGAAGTTACTACGAGCAGTACTTC.

The chain has TRBV6-1 and TRBJ2-1, with a weak D call TRBD2 (6 bases). The CDR3 sequence is 14 residues long. The germline V gene encodes CDR1 MNHNS and CDR2 SASEGT. V was pared by 3 bases and J by 7 bases, with 13 bases between. In DNA, the CDR3 is TGTGCCAGCAGTGACCGGGGCCGGGGGAATGAGCAGTTCTTC. Its protein product is CASSDRGRGNEQFF.

V usage is TRBV6-8 and J usage is TRBJ2-5; D may match TRBD1 or TRBD2 (5 bases each). This CDR3 has 17 amino acids. Trimming removed 5 bases from V and 8 bases from J, with 27 bases in between. Germline CDR1 and CDR2: MNHGY and SAAAGT. Here the CDR3 reads CASSEGLGDRGPDTQYF. CDR3 nucleotides: TGTGCCAGCAGTGAGGGGCTAGGGGACCGTGGTCCAGATACCCAGTACTTC.

The V and J genes are TRBV6-1 and TRBJ2-1; TRBD1 might be the D (5 bases). Germline V lookup: CDR1 MNHNS, CDR2 SASEGT. The V end was cut by 6 bases, the J end by 9 bases, with 33 bases between. This CDR3 spans 19 amino acids. The CDR3 is CASRHTFVPAKGPSAEQFF. CDR3 bases: TGTGCCAGCAGACACACTTTTGTACCAGCGAAGGGGCCTTCCGCTGAGCAGTTCTTC.

This sequence joins TRBV12-3 or TRBV12-4 and TRBJ2-1; TRBD1 matches 7 bases. The J call could be wrong; TRBJ2-7 is a better fit for the DNA end. This CDR3 contains 14 residues. The CDR3 protein is CASSLGGTAYEQYF. The CDR3 DNA sequence: TGTGCCAGCAGTTTAGGGGGGACAGCCTACGAGCAGTACTTC.